Many counts were recorded for the clone carrying this TCR beta chain. What it recognizes is unknown. RNA transcripts gave rise to amplified TCR beta CDR3 regions. The HTBI primer set was used in a first-round RT-PCR of the TCR CDR3. Using its own MiXCR run on the multiplex PCR reads, TCRdb lists one record per CDR3 protein. The table lists around 560,000 distinct CDR3 sequences, over 15% of them singletons. This record belongs to a study of T cells in Graves' hyperthyroidism and ophthalmopathy. CDR1 and CDR2 (germline): SGHAT, FQDESV (reference sequence). The CDR3 is 15 amino acids. V was pared by 2 bases and J by 1 base, with 11 bases between. Study results and caveats: Blood shared most expanded thyroid clonotypes above 0.001.

V gene TRBV11-1 combines with J gene TRBJ1-1; D not resolved. The sample was blood. The sequence was collected from a woman between 18 and 30 years old with Graves' hyperthyroidism. In DNA, the CDR3 is TGTGCCAGCAGCTTAAACGCCGCAGGGAACACTGAAGCTTTCTTT. It is translated as CASSLNAAGNTEAFF.